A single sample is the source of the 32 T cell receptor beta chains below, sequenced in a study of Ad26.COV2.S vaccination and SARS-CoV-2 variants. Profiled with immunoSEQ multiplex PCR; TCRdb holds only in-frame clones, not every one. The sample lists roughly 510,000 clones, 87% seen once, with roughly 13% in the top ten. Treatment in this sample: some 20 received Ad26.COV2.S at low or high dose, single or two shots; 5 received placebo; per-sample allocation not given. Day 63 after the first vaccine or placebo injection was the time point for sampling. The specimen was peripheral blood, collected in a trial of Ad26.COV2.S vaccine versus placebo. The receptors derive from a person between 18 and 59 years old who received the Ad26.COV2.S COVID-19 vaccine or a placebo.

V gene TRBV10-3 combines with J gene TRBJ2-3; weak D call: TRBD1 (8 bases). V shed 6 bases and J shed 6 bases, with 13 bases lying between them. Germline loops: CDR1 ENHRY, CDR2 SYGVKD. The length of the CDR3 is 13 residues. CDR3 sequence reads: CAIRDREGDTQYF. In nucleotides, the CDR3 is TGTGCCATCAGGGACAGGGAGGGTGATACGCAGTATTTT.

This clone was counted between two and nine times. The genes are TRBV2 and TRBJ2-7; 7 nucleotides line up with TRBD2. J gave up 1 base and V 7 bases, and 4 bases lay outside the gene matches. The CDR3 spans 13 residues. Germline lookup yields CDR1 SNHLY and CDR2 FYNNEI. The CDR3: CASMRERSYEQYF. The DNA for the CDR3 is TGTGCCAGCATGCGGGAGCGGTCCTACGAGCAGTACTTC.

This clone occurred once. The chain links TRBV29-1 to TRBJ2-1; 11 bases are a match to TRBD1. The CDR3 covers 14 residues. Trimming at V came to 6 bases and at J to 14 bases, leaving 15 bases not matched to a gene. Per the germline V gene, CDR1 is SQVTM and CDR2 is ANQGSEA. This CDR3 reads CSVGLGQGAAKEFF. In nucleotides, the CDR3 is TGCAGCGTGGGACTAGGACAGGGGGCGGCAAAGGAGTTCTTC.

The CDR3 nucleotides are TGTGCCTGGAGTGTTTCTGGCCCGCCCGATACGCAGTATTTT. Its protein product is CAWSVSGPPDTQYF. This rearrangement joins TRBV30 to TRBJ2-3; no firm D call. V lost 0 bases to trimming and J lost 6 bases, with 13 bases between them. Germline assignment: CDR1 GTSNPN and CDR2 SVGIG (reference sequence). CDR3 size: 14 residues.

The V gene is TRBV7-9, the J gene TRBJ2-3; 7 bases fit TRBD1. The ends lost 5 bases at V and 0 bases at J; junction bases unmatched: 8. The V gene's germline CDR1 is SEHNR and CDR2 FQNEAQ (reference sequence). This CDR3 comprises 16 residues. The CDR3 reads CASSPTGYASTDTQYF. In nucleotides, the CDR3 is TGTGCCAGCAGCCCGACAGGGTATGCGAGCACAGATACGCAGTATTTT.

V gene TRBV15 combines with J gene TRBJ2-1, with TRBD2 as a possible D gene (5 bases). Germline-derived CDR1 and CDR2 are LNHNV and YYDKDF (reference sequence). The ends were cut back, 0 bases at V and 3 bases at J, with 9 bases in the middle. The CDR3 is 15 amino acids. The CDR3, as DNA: TGTGCCACCAGCAGAGATGCTGACTACTACAATGAGCAGTTCTTC. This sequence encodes CATSRDADYYNEQFF.

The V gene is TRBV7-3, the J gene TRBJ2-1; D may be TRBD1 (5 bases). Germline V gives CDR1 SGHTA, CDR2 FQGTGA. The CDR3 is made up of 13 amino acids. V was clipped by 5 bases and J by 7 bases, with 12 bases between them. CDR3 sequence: CASSNSGWNEQFF. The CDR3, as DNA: TGTGCCAGCAGCAACTCAGGGTGGAATGAGCAGTTCTTC.

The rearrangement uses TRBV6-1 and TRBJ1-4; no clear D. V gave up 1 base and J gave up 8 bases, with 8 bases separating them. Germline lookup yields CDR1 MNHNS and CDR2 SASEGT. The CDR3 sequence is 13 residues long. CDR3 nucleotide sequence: TGTGCCAGCAGTGAAGTCGATCCCGAAAAACTGTTTTTT. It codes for CASSEVDPEKLFF.

The CDR3 loop is CASRTGNTEAFF. Here the CDR3 DNA reads TGTGCCTCCCGTACCGGGAACACTGAAGCTTTCTTT. The V and J genes are TRBV30 and TRBJ1-1; the D is unclear. Trimming cost V 7 bases and J 1 base, with 10 bases left between them. CDR3 length: 12 residues. From germline, CDR1 is GTSNPN and CDR2 SVGIG (reference sequence).

CDR3 nucleotide sequence: TGTGCCAGCTCCCGGAGGGCGGGACAGGGGGTGGATGAGCAGTTCTTC. Translation gives CASSRRAGQGVDEQFF. The chain carries TRBV13 and TRBJ2-1; the match to TRBD1 covers 11 bases. The V gene end was trimmed by 8 bases and the J gene end by 8 bases; junction bases not matched to a gene: 14. The V gene's germline CDR1 is PRHDT and CDR2 FYEKMQ (reference sequence). The CDR3 spans 16 residues. Based on the CDR3 plus reference TRBV13 and TRBJ2-1, the full variable domain is AAGVIQSPRHLIKEKRETATLKCYPIPRHDTVYWYQQGPGQDPQFLISFYEKMQSDKGSIPDRFSAQQFSDYHSELNMSSLELGDSALYFCASSRRAGQGVDEQFFGPGTRLTVL.

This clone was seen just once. The CDR3 nucleotides are TGTGCCAGCAGTTACTCGAGAACAGACCACAATGAGCAGTTCTTC. Its translation: CASSYSRTDHNEQFF. The gene calls are TRBV6-6 and TRBJ2-1; D uncertain. The length of the CDR3 is 15 residues. Trimming pared 0 bases from V and 5 bases from J, leaving 11 bases between. From germline, CDR1 is MNHNY and CDR2 SVGAGI (reference sequence).

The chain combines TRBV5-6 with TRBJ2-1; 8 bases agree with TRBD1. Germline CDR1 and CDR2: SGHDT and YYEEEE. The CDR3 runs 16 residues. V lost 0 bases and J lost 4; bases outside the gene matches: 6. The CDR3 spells CASSLATGTGYNEQFF. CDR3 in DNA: TGTGCCAGCAGCTTGGCAACCGGGACAGGTTACAATGAGCAGTTCTTC.

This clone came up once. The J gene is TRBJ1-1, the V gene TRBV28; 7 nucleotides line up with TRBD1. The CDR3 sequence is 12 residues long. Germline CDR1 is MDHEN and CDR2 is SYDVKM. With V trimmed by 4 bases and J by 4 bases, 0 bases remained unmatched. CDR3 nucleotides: TGTGCCAGCAGTTACAGGGGCACTGAAGCTTTCTTT. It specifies CASSYRGTEAFF.

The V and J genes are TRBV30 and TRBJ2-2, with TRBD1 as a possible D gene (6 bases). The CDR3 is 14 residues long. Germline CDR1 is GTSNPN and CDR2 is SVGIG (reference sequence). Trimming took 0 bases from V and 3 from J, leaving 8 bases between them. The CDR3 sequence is CAWSVQGYTGELFF. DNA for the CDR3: TGTGCCTGGAGTGTACAGGGATACACCGGGGAGCTGTTTTTT.

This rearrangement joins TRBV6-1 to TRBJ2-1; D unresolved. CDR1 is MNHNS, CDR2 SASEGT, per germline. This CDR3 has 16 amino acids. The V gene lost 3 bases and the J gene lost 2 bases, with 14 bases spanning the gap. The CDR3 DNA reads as TGTGCCAGCAGTGACCGCCCGGTTGTTCCCTACAATGAGCAGTTCTTC. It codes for CASSDRPVVPYNEQFF.

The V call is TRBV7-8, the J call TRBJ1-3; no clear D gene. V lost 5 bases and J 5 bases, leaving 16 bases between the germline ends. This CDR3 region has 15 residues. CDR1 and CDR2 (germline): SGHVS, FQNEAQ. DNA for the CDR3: TGTGCCAGCAGCGCCATGAAGACGGGAAGAAACACCATATATTTT. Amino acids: CASSAMKTGRNTIYF. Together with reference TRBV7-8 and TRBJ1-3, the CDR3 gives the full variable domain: GAGVSQSPRYKVAKRGQDVALRCDPISGHVSLFWYQQALGQGPEFLTYFQNEAQLDKSGLPSDRFFAERPEGSVSTLKIQRTQQEDSAVYLCASSAMKTGRNTIYFGEGSWLTVV.

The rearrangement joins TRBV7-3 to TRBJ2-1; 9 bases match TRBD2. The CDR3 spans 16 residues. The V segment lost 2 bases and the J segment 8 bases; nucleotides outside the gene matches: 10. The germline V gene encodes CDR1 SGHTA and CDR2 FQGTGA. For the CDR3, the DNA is TGTGCCAGCAGCTTAGGCGGGGCTAGCGGGATTTATGAGCAGTTCTTC. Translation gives CASSLGGASGIYEQFF. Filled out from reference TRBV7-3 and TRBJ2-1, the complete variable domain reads GAGVSQTPSNKVTEKGKYVELRCDPISGHTALYWYRQSLGQGPEFLIYFQGTGAADDSGLPNDRFFAVRPEGSVSTLKIQRTERGDSAVYLCASSLGGASGIYEQFFGPGTRLTVL.

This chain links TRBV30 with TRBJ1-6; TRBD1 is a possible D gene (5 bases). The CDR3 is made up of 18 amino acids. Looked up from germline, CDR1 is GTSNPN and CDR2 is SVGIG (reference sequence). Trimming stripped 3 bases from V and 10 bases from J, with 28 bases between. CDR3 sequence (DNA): TGTGCCTGGAGGGATCCGCGGCCGGCGGCAGGCCGGGGGTCACCCCTCCACTTT. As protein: CAWRDPRPAAGRGSPLHF.

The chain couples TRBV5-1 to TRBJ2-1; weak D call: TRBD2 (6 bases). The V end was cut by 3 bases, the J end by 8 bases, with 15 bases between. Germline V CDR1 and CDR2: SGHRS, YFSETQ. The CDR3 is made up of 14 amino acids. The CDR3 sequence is CASSSSSGVHEQFF. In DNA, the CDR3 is TGCGCCAGCAGCTCTTCCTCGGGGGTGCATGAGCAGTTCTTC.

CDR3 amino acids: CATGLAGVWSGELFF. In DNA, the CDR3 is TGTGCCACAGGACTAGCGGGAGTATGGTCCGGGGAGCTGTTTTTT. This chain joins TRBV19 and TRBJ2-2; 13 nucleotides line up with TRBD2. J lost 6 bases, V lost 10 bases, and 8 bases had no gene match. This CDR3 contains 15 residues. The germline gives CDR1 LNHDA, CDR2 SQIVND (reference sequence).

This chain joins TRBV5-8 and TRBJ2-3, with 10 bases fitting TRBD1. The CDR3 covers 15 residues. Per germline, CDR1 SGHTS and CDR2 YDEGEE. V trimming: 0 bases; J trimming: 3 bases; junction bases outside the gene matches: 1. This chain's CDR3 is CASSLGTGGTDTQYF. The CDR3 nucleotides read TGTGCCAGCAGCTTGGGGACAGGGGGAACAGATACGCAGTATTTT.

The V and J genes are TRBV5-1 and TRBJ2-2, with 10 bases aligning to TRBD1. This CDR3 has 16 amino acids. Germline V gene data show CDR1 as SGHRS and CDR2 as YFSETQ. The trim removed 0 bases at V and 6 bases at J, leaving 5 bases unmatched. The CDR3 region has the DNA TGCGCCAGCAGCTTGGACGGACAGGGGGGAGCCGGGGAGCTGTTTTTT. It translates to CASSLDGQGGAGELFF.

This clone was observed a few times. The CDR3 here is CASSVTGEAFF. The CDR3 DNA reads as TGTGCCAGTAGTGTAACAGGGGAAGCTTTCTTT. V and J are TRBV19 and TRBJ1-1; the D gene is possibly TRBD1 (6 bases). The CDR3 loop spans 11 amino acids. Trimming cost V 5 bases and J 8 bases, with 9 bases left between them. The germline gives CDR1 LNHDA, CDR2 SQIVND (reference sequence). Variable domain in full (rest from reference TRBV19 and TRBJ1-1): DGGITQSPKYLFRKEGQNVTLSCEQNLNHDAMYWYRQDPGQGLRLIYYSQIVNDFQKGDIAEGYSVSREKKESFPLTVTSAQKNPTAFYLCASSVTGEAFFGQGTRLTVV.

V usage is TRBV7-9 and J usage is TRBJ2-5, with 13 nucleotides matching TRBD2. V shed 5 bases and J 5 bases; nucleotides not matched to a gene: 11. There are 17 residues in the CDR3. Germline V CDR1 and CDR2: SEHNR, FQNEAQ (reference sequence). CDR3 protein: CASSAVRLAGGLETQYF. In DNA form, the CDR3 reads TGTGCCAGCAGCGCGGTGAGACTAGCGGGAGGTTTGGAGACCCAGTACTTC.

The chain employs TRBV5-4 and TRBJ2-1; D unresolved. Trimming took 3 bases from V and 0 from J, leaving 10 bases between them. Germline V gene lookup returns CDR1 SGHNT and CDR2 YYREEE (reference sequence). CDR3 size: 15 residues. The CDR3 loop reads CASSSGSVSYNEQFF. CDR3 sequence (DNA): TGTGCCAGCAGCTCGGGTTCCGTCTCCTACAATGAGCAGTTCTTC.

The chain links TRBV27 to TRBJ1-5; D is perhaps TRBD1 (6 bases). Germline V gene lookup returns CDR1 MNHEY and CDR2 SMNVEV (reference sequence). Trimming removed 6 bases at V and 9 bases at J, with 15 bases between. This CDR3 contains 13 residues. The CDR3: CASRKTGSGPQHF. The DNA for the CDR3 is TGTGCCAGCAGAAAGACAGGTTCGGGGCCCCAGCATTTT.

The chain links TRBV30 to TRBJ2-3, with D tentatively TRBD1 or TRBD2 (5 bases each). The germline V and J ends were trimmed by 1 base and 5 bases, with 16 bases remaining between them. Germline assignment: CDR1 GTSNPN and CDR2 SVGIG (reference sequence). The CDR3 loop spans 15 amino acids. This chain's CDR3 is CAWSGLWGSRDTQYF. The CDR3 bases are TGTGCCTGGAGTGGACTTTGGGGGTCGAGAGATACGCAGTATTTT.

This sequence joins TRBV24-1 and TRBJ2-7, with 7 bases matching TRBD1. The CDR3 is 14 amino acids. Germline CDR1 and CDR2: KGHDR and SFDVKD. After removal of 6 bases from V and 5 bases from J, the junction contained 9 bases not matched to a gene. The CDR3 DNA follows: TGTGCCACCAGTAATTCGGCAGGGGGAGACGAGCAGTACTTC. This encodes CATSNSAGGDEQYF.

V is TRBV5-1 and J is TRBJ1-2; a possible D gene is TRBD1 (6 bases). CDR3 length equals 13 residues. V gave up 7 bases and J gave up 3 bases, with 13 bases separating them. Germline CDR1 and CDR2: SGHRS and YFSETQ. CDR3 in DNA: TGCGCCAGCCGGGACAACAAAGACTATGGCTACACCTTC. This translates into CASRDNKDYGYTF.

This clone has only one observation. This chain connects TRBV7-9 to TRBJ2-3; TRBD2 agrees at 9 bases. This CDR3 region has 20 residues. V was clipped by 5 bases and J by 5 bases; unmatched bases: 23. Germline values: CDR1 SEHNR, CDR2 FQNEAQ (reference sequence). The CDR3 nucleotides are TGTGCCAGCAGCGGGGACACCGTTTCGGGGAATAGCGGGAGTATAGATACGCAGTATTTT. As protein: CASSGDTVSGNSGSIDTQYF.

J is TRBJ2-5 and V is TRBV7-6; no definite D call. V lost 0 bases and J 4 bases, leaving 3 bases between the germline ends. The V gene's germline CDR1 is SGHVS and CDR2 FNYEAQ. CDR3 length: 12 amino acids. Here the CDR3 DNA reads TGTGCCAGCAGCTTAGCGACAGAGACCCAGTACTTC. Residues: CASSLATETQYF.

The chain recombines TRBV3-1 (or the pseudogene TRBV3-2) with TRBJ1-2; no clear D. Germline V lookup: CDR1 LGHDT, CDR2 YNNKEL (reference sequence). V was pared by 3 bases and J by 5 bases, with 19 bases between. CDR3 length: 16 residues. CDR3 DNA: TGTGCCAGCAGCCAGACTAGATTACCACTCCTGTATGGCTACACCTTC. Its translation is CASSQTRLPLLYGYTF.